Reported below is one TCR beta chain. This sample is drawn from a study of blood T cell repertoires in COVID-19. Assay used: immunoSEQ multiplex PCR; TCRdb lists only in-frame clones, some missing. The sample yields fewer than 500,000 clones, 88% seen once. This CDR3 is built from 15 residues. J lost 2 bases, V lost 3 bases, and 5 bases had no gene match. Germline CDR1 MGHRA, CDR2 YSYEKL. Sequencing used PBMCs or T cells enriched from blood (not recorded which). J is TRBJ2-7 and V is TRBV4-1; 9 bases line up with TRBD1. This sequence originates from a woman in her twenties or thirties with acute COVID-19. The CDR3 coding sequence is TGCGCCAGCAGCCAGGCTTGGGACAGGGCCTACGAGCAGTACTTC. It encodes CASSQAWDRAYEQYF.